This T cell receptor (beta chain) was identified during a study of blood T cell repertoires in COVID-19. About the research overall: T cells, B-cell-depleted T cells, or PBMCs provided the cDNA or gDNA that served as material.

Recruited during active infection, patients (from Seattle) were subsequently followed longitudinally. This clone was seen a single time. Sequenced by immunoSEQ multiplex PCR; TCRdb stores in-frame clones only, minus some. The table includes over 250,000 clones, 80% to 95% detected once. This CDR3 has 16 amino acids. V was clipped by 4 bases and J by 5 bases; unmatched bases: 8. CDR1 is MGHRA and CDR2 is YSYEKL in the germline V gene. The rearrangement joins TRBV4-1 to TRBJ2-2, with 9 bases identical to TRBD1. The specimen sequenced was peripheral blood. This TCR came from a woman aged 30 to 39 with COVID-19, enrolled during active disease. The CDR3 spells CASSLDGTGMTGELFF. The CDR3 DNA reads as TGCGCCAGCAGCCTCGACGGGACAGGGATGACCGGGGAGCTGTTTTTT.